The sample holds a few counts of the clone carrying this T cell receptor beta chain. Only in-frame clones appear in the TCRdb table, and some are missing; sequencing was by immunoSEQ multiplex PCR. The sample comprises 5,500 to 7,000 clones, roughly a tenth of which are singletons, and approximately 2.3% rests with the top ten. CDR3 length equals 13 residues. Germline V gene data show CDR1 as MNHNS and CDR2 as SASEGT. Trimming removed 5 bases at V and 6 bases at J, with 12 bases between. The sample belongs to a study of tumour-infiltrating T cells in Burkitt lymphoma. Looking at the study overall: Productive clonality predicted overall and progression-free survival.

The chain links TRBV6-1 to TRBJ2-3; perhaps TRBD2 as D (6 bases). The specimen sequenced was tumor tissue. This clonotype was sampled from a human donor with diffuse large B-cell lymphoma. The DNA of the CDR3 is TGTGCCAGCAGTTGGGACTCGTGGGATACGCAGTATTTT. Translated, it gives CASSWDSWDTQYF.